The 26 T cell receptor beta chains below come from one sample, sequenced in a study of cytomegalovirus exposure and HLA in healthy donors. The PCR had 60 Vbeta and 13 Jbeta primers. Sequencing used immunoSEQ multiplex PCR; TCRdb keeps in-frame clones, though not all of them. The sample lists about 120,000 clones; over 70% were seen once. The sequenced sample consisted of PBMCs. The receptors were gathered from a man in his late teens or twenties in good health and CMV-seropositive.

The chain links TRBV7-9 to TRBJ2-2, with 9 bases that match TRBD2. Germline V gene lookup returns CDR1 SEHNR and CDR2 FQNEAQ (reference sequence). The CDR3 runs to 18 residues. Trimming cost V 3 bases and J 4 bases; bases outside gene matches: 12. The CDR3 is CASSLQSLAGVITGELFF. CDR3 nucleotide sequence: TGTGCCAGCAGCTTGCAATCTTTAGCGGGAGTTATCACCGGGGAGCTGTTTTTT.

This rearrangement joins TRBV5-4 to TRBJ2-6; no clear D. CDR3 size: 13 residues. With 3 bases removed from V and 3 bases from J, the gap between germline ends came to 4 bases. Germline V gene data show CDR1 as SGHNT and CDR2 as YYREEE (reference sequence). The CDR3 nucleotides are TGTGCCAGCAGCTCAGATGGGGCCAACGTCCTGACTTTC. It codes for CASSSDGANVLTF.

V usage is TRBV7-6 and J usage is TRBJ1-2; tentative D call: TRBD1 (5 bases). Trimming removed 1 base at V and 1 base at J, with 10 bases between. The CDR3 totals 15 residues. Per germline, CDR1 SGHVS and CDR2 FNYEAQ. CDR3 sequence: CASSLVPDSNYGYTF. The DNA of the CDR3 is TGTGCCAGCAGCTTAGTCCCTGACAGTAACTATGGCTACACCTTC.

For this clone: This sample includes further DNA sequences coding for the same CDR3. This chain joins TRBV30 and TRBJ1-6; a weak D match, TRBD1 (5 bases). Germline CDR1 and CDR2: GTSNPN and SVGIG (reference sequence). This CDR3 has 15 amino acids. V was trimmed by 1 base and J by 8 bases, leaving 15 bases between them. CDR3: CAWSEAGKMDSPLHF. CDR3 sequence (DNA): TGTGCCTGGAGTGAAGCAGGGAAAATGGATTCACCCCTCCACTTT.

This chain links TRBV7-8 with TRBJ2-7; TRBD1 might be the D (6 bases). With 0 bases removed from V and 2 bases from J, the gap between germline ends came to 11 bases. Per germline, CDR1 SGHVS and CDR2 FQNEAQ. This CDR3 comprises 15 residues. The DNA for the CDR3 is TGTGCCAGCAGCTTAGCAGGCTGGACAGCCTACGAGCAGTACTTC. It codes for CASSLAGWTAYEQYF.

In the case of this clone: The sample carries other DNA sequences with the same CDR3. The chain joins TRBV5-4 to TRBJ2-7; 10 bases fit TRBD1. This CDR3 spans 13 amino acids. From germline, CDR1 is SGHNT and CDR2 YYREEE (reference sequence). J lost 3 bases, V lost 4 bases, and 1 base had no gene match. In DNA form, the CDR3 reads TGTGCCAGCAGCCGGGACAGGGGCTACGAGCAGTACTTC. Its translation: CASSRDRGYEQYF.

The genes are TRBV10-3 and TRBJ2-5, with 11 bases lining up with TRBD1. The CDR3 runs to 16 residues. The germline CDR1 and CDR2 sequences are ENHRY and SYGVKD. V gave up 4 bases and J gave up 4 bases; unmatched junction bases: 8. CDR3: CAISGRDRGEIETQYF. The DNA for the CDR3 is TGTGCCATCAGTGGTCGGGACAGGGGGGAGATAGAGACCCAGTACTTC.

This clone was observed a single time. This rearrangement joins TRBV30 to TRBJ1-2; D might be TRBD1 (5 bases). Germline CDR1 is GTSNPN and CDR2 is SVGIG (reference sequence). V was pared by 3 bases and J by 6 bases, with 14 bases between. The CDR3 length is 13 residues. The CDR3 spells CAWSRRGNHGYTF. The DNA of the CDR3 is TGTGCCTGGAGCCGAAGGGGCAACCATGGCTACACCTTC.

This rearrangement joins TRBV18 to TRBJ2-3, with D unclear. Germline V gene lookup returns CDR1 KGHSH and CDR2 LQKENI. Trimming took 1 base from V and 7 from J, leaving 9 bases between them. This CDR3 is built from 13 residues. CDR3 sequence: CASSPRLTHTQYF. CDR3 bases: TGTGCCAGCTCACCACGTCTAACCCATACGCAGTATTTT.

The rearrangement links TRBV19 to TRBJ2-7; a weak D match, TRBD1 (6 bases). V lost 8 bases to trimming and J lost 8 bases, with 22 bases between them. The CDR3 is made up of 14 amino acids. Germline loops: CDR1 LNHDA, CDR2 SQIVND (reference sequence). Here the CDR3 DNA reads TGTGCCAGTCAACAGGGCCCCCAAGCTACGAAGCAGTACTTC. It codes for CASQQGPQATKQYF.

The chain is built from TRBV6-1 and TRBJ1-6, with TRBD1 identical over 7 bases. The junction had 11 bases not matched to a gene; V was cut back by 6 bases and J by 9 bases. Germline V gene sequence: CDR1 MNHNS, CDR2 SASEGT. The CDR3 extends over 15 amino acids. CDR3 protein: CASRPTRQGGSPLHF. The CDR3 coding sequence is TGTGCCAGCAGGCCTACCCGACAGGGAGGTTCACCCCTCCACTTT.

The chain links TRBV4-1 to TRBJ1-1; TRBD1 matches at 8 bases. CDR1 is MGHRA, CDR2 YSYEKL, per germline. V dropped 5 bases and J dropped 2; count of bases not matched to a gene: 4. The CDR3 consists of 14 residues. The CDR3 sequence: CASSRGTGNTEAFF. As DNA, the CDR3 is TGCGCCAGCAGCAGAGGGACAGGCAACACTGAAGCTTTCTTT.

This clone was detected once. The chain employs TRBV5-6 and TRBJ2-7, with D perhaps matching TRBD1 (6 bases). Germline loops: CDR1 SGHDT, CDR2 YYEEEE. The length of the CDR3 is 15 residues. V was pared by 3 bases and J by 2 bases, with 15 bases between. The CDR3 reads CASSYRIGGAYEQYF. The CDR3 region has the DNA TGTGCCAGCAGCTACCGAATAGGGGGAGCCTACGAGCAGTACTTC.

The CDR3 protein is CASSLRDRGVEQYF. The CDR3 bases are TGTGCCAGCAGTTTAAGGGACAGAGGGGTCGAGCAGTACTTC. The chain uses TRBV28 and TRBJ2-7; 7 bases fit TRBD1. V was clipped by 2 bases and J by 6 bases; unmatched bases: 7. The CDR3 has 14 amino acids. The V gene's germline CDR1 is MDHEN and CDR2 SYDVKM. Variable domain in full (rest from reference TRBV28 and TRBJ2-7): DVKVTQSSRYLVKRTGEKVFLECVQDMDHENMFWYRQDPGLGLRLIYFSYDVKMKEKGDIPEGYSVSREKKERFSLILESASTNQTSMYLCASSLRDRGVEQYFGPGTRLTVT.

This chain links TRBV10-2 with TRBJ2-7; the D is unclear. The CDR3 has 10 residues. CDR1 WSHSY and CDR2 SAAADI come from the germline V gene. V was shortened by 7 bases and J by 7 bases, with 8 bases between the two germline ends. DNA of the CDR3: TGCGCCAGCAACCGACAAGAGCAGTACTTC. Translation: CASNRQEQYF.

The V and J genes are TRBV27 and TRBJ2-7; TRBD1 is a possible D gene (6 bases). Germline CDR1 MNHEY, CDR2 SMNVEV (reference sequence). This CDR3 has 18 amino acids. Trimming took off 0 bases at V and 2 bases at J, with 20 bases between the two ends. The CDR3 DNA sequence: TGTGCCAGCAGTTTATCGGCAGGAGAGGGGGTCGATCCCTACGAGCAGTACTTC. Its translation: CASSLSAGEGVDPYEQYF.

This clone came up once. This sequence joins TRBV27 and TRBJ2-7; no definite D call. Trimming stripped 3 bases from V and 1 base from J, with 10 bases between. Germline V gives CDR1 MNHEY, CDR2 SMNVEV (reference sequence). The CDR3 extends over 14 amino acids. The CDR3 loop is CASSFLGASYEQYF. The CDR3 bases are TGTGCCAGCAGTTTCCTAGGAGCATCCTACGAGCAGTACTTC.

CDR3 residues: CASSIGPGGLARTYNEKLFF. For the CDR3, the DNA is TGTGCCAGTAGTATAGGCCCAGGGGGGCTAGCCCGCACGTATAATGAAAAACTGTTTTTT. The chain joins TRBV19 to TRBJ1-4; 7 nucleotides agree with TRBD1. V shed 1 base, J shed 4 bases, and the junction held 18 bases outside the gene matches. Germline loops: CDR1 LNHDA, CDR2 SQIVND (reference sequence). The CDR3 totals 20 residues.

V usage is TRBV7-2 and J usage is TRBJ2-3; the D gene is possibly TRBD2 (6 bases). The length of the CDR3 is 14 residues. Between the trimmed V and J ends, which lost 0 bases and 5 bases, there was a span of 9 bases. Germline CDR1 is SGHTA and CDR2 is FQGNSA. The CDR3 spells CASSLAWREDTQYF. DNA for the CDR3: TGTGCCAGCAGCTTAGCGTGGAGGGAAGATACGCAGTATTTT.

CDR3 in amino acids: CASGTLNSNQPQHF. The CDR3 nucleotides are TGTGCCAGCGGGACTCTCAATAGCAATCAGCCCCAGCATTTT. This chain uses TRBV7-2 with TRBJ1-5, with D possibly being TRBD1 (5 bases). Germline V gene lookup returns CDR1 SGHTA and CDR2 FQGNSA. The CDR3 has 14 residues. Trimming removed 8 bases at V and 0 bases at J, with 11 bases between.

In this sample, this clone turned up a few times. This chain links TRBV5-5 with TRBJ1-2, with D maybe TRBD1 (5 bases). This CDR3 is built from 14 residues. CDR1 SGHKS and CDR2 YYEKEE come from the germline V gene (reference sequence). V was cut by 4 bases and J by 2 bases, with 12 bases left in between. In nucleotides, the CDR3 is TGTGCCAGCAGCAAATCAGGGCGGAACTATGGCTACACCTTC. It codes for CASSKSGRNYGYTF.

This clone has only one observation. The rearrangement links TRBV18 to TRBJ2-3; the D is unclear. Per the germline V gene, CDR1 is KGHSH and CDR2 is LQKENI. This CDR3 has 15 amino acids. V was trimmed by 2 bases and J by 2 bases, leaving 11 bases between them. As DNA, the CDR3 is TGTGCCAGCTCACCAGTTACAGTCTTCACAGATACGCAGTATTTT. This encodes CASSPVTVFTDTQYF.

The chain has TRBV7-2 and TRBJ1-3, with unresolved D. CDR3 length: 13 amino acids. The germline CDR1 and CDR2 sequences are SGHTA and FQGNSA. Between the trimmed V and J ends, which lost 4 bases and 0 bases, there was a span of 4 bases. DNA of the CDR3: TGTGCCAGCAGCTCCCGCTCTGGAAACACCATATATTTT. It yields the protein CASSSRSGNTIYF.

J is TRBJ1-6 and V is TRBV5-1, with 9 bases lining up with TRBD1. CDR1 and CDR2 from the germline V gene are SGHRS and YFSETQ. V dropped 0 bases and J dropped 10; count of bases not matched to a gene: 5. This CDR3 spans 15 amino acids. For the CDR3, the DNA is TGCGCCAGCAGCTTGGAAGGGACAGGGTGGTCACCCCTCCACTTT. Encoded protein: CASSLEGTGWSPLHF.

V and J are TRBV5-1 and TRBJ1-1; 9 bases map to TRBD1. The CDR3 contains 19 residues. Germline loops: CDR1 SGHRS, CDR2 YFSETQ. Trimming cost V 4 bases and J 0 bases; bases outside gene matches: 16. The DNA for the CDR3 is TGCGCCAGCAGCCAGGTTCCTGGCGGGACAGGGTGGATGAACACTGAAGCTTTCTTT. Translation: CASSQVPGGTGWMNTEAFF.

V usage is TRBV30 and J usage is TRBJ1-3, with 8 bases aligning to TRBD1. CDR3 size: 19 residues. V gave up 4 bases and J gave up 1 base; unmatched junction bases: 18. Germline-derived CDR1 and CDR2 are GTSNPN and SVGIG (reference sequence). CDR3 coding DNA: TGTGCCTGGAATACCGGGACAGGCAACCGCCTTATTTCTGGAAACACCATATATTTT. Translated: CAWNTGTGNRLISGNTIYF.